The present entry profiles one TCR beta chain with its context. These data originate in a study of blood T cell repertoires in COVID-19. For the study at large: Researchers got acute and convalescent COVID-19 samples from the United States, Italy and Spain. PBMCs, B-cell-depleted T cells, or T cells provided the cDNA or gDNA that made up the material.

Germline CDR1 reads SGHRS; CDR2 reads YFSETQ. J gave up 4 bases and V 2 bases, and 13 bases lay outside the gene matches. This CDR3 comprises 18 residues. Here immunoSEQ multiplex PCR was the method, and the copy in TCRdb shows in-frame clones only, minus some. The sample has about 110,000 clones; over 70% are singletons. The genes are TRBV5-1 and TRBJ2-1; TRBD2 aligns across 9 bases. Sequencing was performed on peripheral blood. The receptor was isolated from a man aged 50 to 60 with acute or convalescent COVID-19. Here the CDR3 reads CASSFTSSGVFSYNEQFF. The CDR3 bases are TGCGCCAGCAGCTTTACTTCTAGCGGGGTATTTTCGTACAATGAGCAGTTCTTC.